One and the same sample provided the 17 T cell receptor beta chains below, sequenced in a study of cytomegalovirus exposure and HLA in healthy donors. In the PCR, 60 Vbeta and 13 Jbeta primers were used. Using immunoSEQ multiplex PCR, the repertoire was profiled, and TCRdb retains in-frame clones only, with some absent. The sample lists about 160,000 clones, more than 80% seen once, with 2.4% in the top ten. The material sequenced was PBMCs. The receptors were sampled from a male donor in good health and CMV-seronegative.

The CDR3 here is CASSTDGRSNQPQHF. The CDR3 region has the DNA TGTGCCAGCAGCACCGACGGGAGAAGCAATCAGCCCCAGCATTTT. J is TRBJ1-5 and V is TRBV11-2; unclear D gene. The length of the CDR3 is 15 residues. CDR1 SGHAT and CDR2 FQNNGV come from the germline V gene. Between the trimmed V and J ends, which lost 5 bases and 1 base, there was a span of 12 bases.

This chain uses TRBV28 with TRBJ2-3; D is unresolved. The CDR3 consists of 17 residues. Deletions cut 1 base from V and 2 bases from J, with 16 bases between. The V gene's germline CDR1 is MDHEN and CDR2 SYDVKM. CDR3 loop: CASSLLGSGIDTDTQYF. The CDR3 nucleotides read TGTGCCAGCAGTTTATTGGGCAGTGGAATTGACACAGATACGCAGTATTTT.

This chain links TRBV7-2 with TRBJ2-7; 10 bases are shared with TRBD2. V was pared by 1 base and J by 4 bases, with 4 bases of the junction left unmatched. Germline V gives CDR1 SGHTA, CDR2 FQGNSA. The CDR3 runs 15 residues. The CDR3 DNA reads as TGTGCCAGCAGCTTAGTTATTAGCGGGAGGTACGAGCAGTACTTC. Its protein product is CASSLVISGRYEQYF.

This clone was seen only a few times. The DNA of the CDR3 is TGTGCCAGCAGCCAAGACGAAGCGGGGGCCGGCACAGATACGCAGTATTTT. Protein product: CASSQDEAGAGTDTQYF. The V gene is TRBV14, the J gene TRBJ2-3, with 8 bases that match TRBD2. Germline values: CDR1 SGHDN, CDR2 FVKESK. There are 17 residues in the CDR3. The V segment lost 0 bases and the J segment 1 base; nucleotides outside the gene matches: 6. Full variable domain (missing parts from reference TRBV14 and TRBJ2-3): EAGVTQFPSHSVIEKGQTVTLRCDPISGHDNLYWYRRVMGKEIKFLLHFVKESKQDESGMPNNRFLAERTGGTYSTLKVQPAELEDSGVYFCASSQDEAGAGTDTQYFGPGTRLTVL.

Written as DNA, the CDR3 is TGTGCCAGCAGTACCAGGGGGCCATATAATTCACCCCTCCACTTT. Its translation is CASSTRGPYNSPLHF. The V and J genes are TRBV25-1 and TRBJ1-6; 8 nucleotides match TRBD1. The CDR3 is 15 residues long. Germline CDR1 and CDR2: MGHDK and SYGVNS. The trim removed 5 bases at V and 4 bases at J, leaving 4 bases unmatched.

This sequence joins TRBV2 and TRBJ2-5; 9 bases fit TRBD1. Losses at the gene ends were 4 bases for V and 5 bases for J; bases not matched to a gene: 5. From germline, CDR1 is SNHLY and CDR2 FYNNEI. There are 14 residues in the CDR3. In nucleotides, the CDR3 is TGTGCCAGCAGTGTTCACAGGGGGCTTGAGACCCAGTACTTC. Translated: CASSVHRGLETQYF.

This rearrangement joins TRBV9 to TRBJ1-6, with 8 bases identical to TRBD1. With 7 bases clipped from V and 9 bases from J, the junction kept 12 bases outside the gene matches. Germline V gene sequence: CDR1 SGDLS, CDR2 YYNGEE. The CDR3 spans 15 residues. CDR3 amino acids: CASQLGQGNTSPLHF. CDR3 sequence (DNA): TGTGCCAGCCAGCTCGGACAGGGAAACACTTCACCCCTCCACTTT.

The chain combines TRBV28 with TRBJ1-4; 9 bases line up with TRBD1. The CDR3 has 16 amino acids. Germline CDR1 MDHEN, CDR2 SYDVKM. J was trimmed by 8 bases and V by 5 bases; bases with no gene match: 12. The DNA for the CDR3 is TGTGCCAGCAGTACCACCGCCGGGACAGGGAGGGAAAAACTGTTTTTT. Translated: CASSTTAGTGREKLFF.

The gene calls are TRBV2 and TRBJ2-2; 11 nucleotides agree with TRBD2. Trimming took 8 bases from V and 4 from J; bases not matched to a gene: 9. The germline V gene encodes CDR1 SNHLY and CDR2 FYNNEI. This CDR3 has 16 amino acids. The CDR3 loop is CASRLTTSGATGELFF. Here the CDR3 DNA reads TGTGCCAGCCGACTGACGACTAGCGGGGCCACCGGGGAGCTGTTTTTT.

This clone was counted between two and nine times. The chain carries TRBV28 and TRBJ1-5; tentative D call: TRBD1 (5 bases). Germline V gives CDR1 MDHEN, CDR2 SYDVKM. Trimming removed 7 bases from V and 0 bases from J, with 13 bases in between. This CDR3 is built from 15 residues. The CDR3 spells CASTLRGVSNQPQHF. In nucleotides, the CDR3 is TGTGCCAGCACCCTAAGGGGTGTTAGCAATCAGCCCCAGCATTTT. Full variable domain (rest looked up from reference TRBV28 and TRBJ1-5): DVKVTQSSRYLVKRTGEKVFLECVQDMDHENMFWYRQDPGLGLRLIYFSYDVKMKEKGDIPEGYSVSREKKERFSLILESASTNQTSMYLCASTLRGVSNQPQHFGDGTRLSIL.

This clone was recorded only once. The rearrangement uses TRBV21-1 and TRBJ1-4; the listed D gene, TRBD1, was not tested against the DNA. TRBV21-1 is termed a pseudogene. This CDR3 is built from 15 residues. DNA for the CDR3: TGTGCCAGCAGCAAAGAGGGGGACAGGGATGAAAAACTGTTTTTT. Translated: CASSKEGDRDEKLFF.

The chain links TRBV6-5 to TRBJ2-3, with a tentative D call TRBD1 (6 bases). The V gene's germline CDR1 is MNHEY and CDR2 SVGAGI. The CDR3 consists of 11 residues. V lost 6 bases, J lost 9 bases, and 10 bases lay in between. The CDR3 region is CASRRDNTQYF. The CDR3 nucleotides are TGTGCCAGCAGAAGGGACAACACGCAGTATTTT.

J is TRBJ2-3 and V is TRBV28, with 11 bases that match TRBD2. Germline V CDR1 and CDR2: MDHEN, SYDVKM. This CDR3 has 19 residues. J was trimmed by 1 base and V by 5 bases; bases with no gene match: 14. This CDR3 is CASSDVTSGASKGTDTQYF. The CDR3 nucleotides read TGTGCCAGCAGTGACGTGACTAGCGGGGCGAGCAAGGGCACAGATACGCAGTATTTT.

The CDR3 here is CSVDSSTDTQYF. Written as DNA, the CDR3 is TGCAGCGTTGACTCCAGCACAGATACGCAGTATTTT. The chain has TRBV29-1 and TRBJ2-3; D gene unclear. V was clipped by 3 bases and J by 0 bases, with 4 bases between them. Germline lookup yields CDR1 SQVTM and CDR2 ANQGSEA. The CDR3 extends over 12 amino acids.

V is TRBV4-3 and J is TRBJ2-5; TRBD1 matches 8 bases. CDR3 length equals 16 residues. V dropped 3 bases and J dropped 1; count of bases not matched to a gene: 7. CDR1 is LGHNA, CDR2 YSLEER, per germline. The DNA for the CDR3 is TGCGCCAGCAGCCAGGGGCTGCAGGGGGCCCAAGAGACCCAGTACTTC. This encodes CASSQGLQGAQETQYF.

This sequence joins TRBV2 and TRBJ2-7, with unresolved D. CDR3 length equals 11 residues. Trimming removed 8 bases from V and 3 bases from J, with 8 bases in between. Germline CDR1 reads SNHLY; CDR2 reads FYNNEI. CDR3 in DNA: TGTGCCAGCGTTTCGGGCTACGAGCAGTACTTC. This encodes CASVSGYEQYF.

CDR3 nucleotide sequence: TGCGCCAGCAGCCAAGAAAATTCCAGGACAACATCCTACGAGCAGTACTTC. Its translation is CASSQENSRTTSYEQYF. The chain has TRBV4-3 and TRBJ2-7, with a possible D match to TRBD1 (5 bases). The V and J ends lost 0 bases and 1 base respectively, with 16 bases between them. Per germline, CDR1 LGHNA and CDR2 YSLEER. CDR3 length equals 17 residues.